This T cell receptor beta chain came from a study of T cells after yellow fever vaccination (dated by TCRdb to 2018 to 2020). Study-level background: Libraries from fractions with low cell numbers were prepared with the SMART-Seq v4 Ultra Low Input RNA kit. Blood samples were taken at several timepoints before and after primary and secondary immunization, and bulk PBMC replicates and cell subsets were isolated. Two healthy male donors, one aged 18 to 29 and one aged 30 to 40 years, were included in the cohort. To track T-cell clones before and after primary and booster YFV17D yellow fever vaccination, bulk TCR alpha and beta repertoires were sequenced longitudinally.

The CDR1 and CDR2 encoded by the germline V gene (reference sequence) are LNHNV and YYDKDF. The cysteine opens and the phenylalanine closes a CDR3 of 13 amino acids. Only CDR3 DNA remains: 39 bases, in frame from the first base. Trimming at the junction amounts to 0 bases on V and 5 bases on J, and the germline ends lie 7 bases apart. Explained via the paper, the treatment or condition label denotes: live attenuated yellow fever vaccine strain. Two biological replicates of bulk PBMCs were collected at each blood-draw timepoint. A standard Ficoll-Paque protocol was used to isolate PBMCs from peripheral blood. TriZol was used to extract RNA from bulk PBMCs, CD4 and CD8 fractions, and dextramer-positive and dextramer-negative fractions. Summary of the overall study and its limitations: The secondary T-cell response was found to be weaker but faster than the primary response, with a peak reached on day 5 rather than on day 15. Computational filtering was needed because FACS-sorted repertoires could contain abundant contaminating clonotypes from the bulk population. A small fraction of clonotypes showed up in both the CD4 and CD8 compartments, probably as a result of convergent recombination. Most clones expanded after primary vaccination (around 96% of CD4 and roughly 90% of CD8) were re-detected after the booster, suggesting that broad memory maintenance occurred. Only two donors were included in the study, so the extent to which the findings can be generalized is limited.

TCR cDNA was made using 5'RACE template switching, a step that added a universal primer site and unique molecular identifiers. Priming for cDNA synthesis came from both the TCR alpha and TCR beta constant segments. Library amplification used two PCR steps, and the second PCR step added sample barcodes and sequencing adapters. Libraries were sequenced on Illumina HiSeq 2500 (2x100 bp) or NovaSeq (2x150 bp). The study's processing was this. MIGEC handled demultiplexing of reads and collapsing into UMI consensus sequences, while MiXCR performed V(D)J alignment. Clonotypes responding to the vaccine were identified with edgeR on replicate PBMC samples, with the criteria of FDR below 0.01 and a log2 fold change above 5 up to day 15. CD4 or CD8 identity was assigned to each bulk clonotype according to whether the clonotype was present at higher abundance in the sequenced CD4 repertoire or the sequenced CD8 repertoire. TCRdb reprocessed the public reads (quality trimming at Q25 with fastp, clone calling with MiXCR) and kept in-frame beta chains. Identical CDR3 protein sequences are pooled into one entry, listed with their most common genes and DNA. TCRdb, rather than the study authors, made the V and J calls. In this sample the table shows approximately 600,000 distinct CDR3 sequences, approximately 13% of which occur a single time. The top ten hold around 14% of the sample.

The sample holds a few counts of this clonotype. Its antigen is unknown. The sample holds no much larger clone one base away, and base qualities are not on file. The sequence came from a man younger than 40 who received the YFV17D yellow fever vaccine. The sequencing here drew on PBMCs, taken on the day of the yellow fever booster vaccination. The sequence joins TRBV15 to TRBJ2-5; there is no confident call for the D gene. The CDR3 is CATSRDIGETQYF. The nucleotide sequence reads TGTGCCACCAGCAGAGACATCGGGGAGACCCAGTACTTC.